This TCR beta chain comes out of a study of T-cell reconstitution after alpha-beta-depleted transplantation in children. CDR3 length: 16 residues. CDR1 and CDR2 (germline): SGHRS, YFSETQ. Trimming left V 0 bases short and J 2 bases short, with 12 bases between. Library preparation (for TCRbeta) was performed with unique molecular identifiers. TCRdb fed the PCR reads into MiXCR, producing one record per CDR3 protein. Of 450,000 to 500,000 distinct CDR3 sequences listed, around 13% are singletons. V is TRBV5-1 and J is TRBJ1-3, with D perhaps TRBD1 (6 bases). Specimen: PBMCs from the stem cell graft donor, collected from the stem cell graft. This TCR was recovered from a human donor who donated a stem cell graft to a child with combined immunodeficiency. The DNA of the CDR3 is TGCGCCAGCAGCTTGGTAGGGGGATTAGCTGGAAACACCATATATTTT. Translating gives CASSLVGGLAGNTIYF. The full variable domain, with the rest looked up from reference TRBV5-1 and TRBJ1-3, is KAGVTQTPRYLIKTRGQQVTLSCSPISGHRSVSWYQQTPGQGLQFLFEYFSETQRNKGNFPGRFSGRQFSNSRSEMNVSTLELGDSALYLCASSLVGGLAGNTIYFGEGSWLTVV.